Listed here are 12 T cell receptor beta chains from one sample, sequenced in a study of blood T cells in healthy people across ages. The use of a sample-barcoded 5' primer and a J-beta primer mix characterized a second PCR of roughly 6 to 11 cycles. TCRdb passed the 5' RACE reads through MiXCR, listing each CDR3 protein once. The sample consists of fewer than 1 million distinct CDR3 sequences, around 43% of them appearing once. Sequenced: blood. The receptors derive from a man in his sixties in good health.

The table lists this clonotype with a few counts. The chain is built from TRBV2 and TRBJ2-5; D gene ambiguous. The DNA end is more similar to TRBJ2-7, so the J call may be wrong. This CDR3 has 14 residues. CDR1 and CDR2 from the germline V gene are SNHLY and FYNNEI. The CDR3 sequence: CASRSTARPYEQYF. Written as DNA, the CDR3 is TGTGCCAGCAGATCGACGGCGCGGCCCTACGAGCAGTACTTC.

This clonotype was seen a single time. Here the CDR3 reads CASSQGSGLWETQYF. CDR3 bases: TGTGCCAGCAGCCAAGGGTCCGGGCTATGGGAGACCCAGTACTTC. The chain combines TRBV7-3 with TRBJ2-4; D remains unclear. The end of the DNA fits TRBJ2-5 better, so the J call may be wrong. The germline V gene encodes CDR1 SGHTA and CDR2 FQGTGA. The CDR3 covers 15 residues.

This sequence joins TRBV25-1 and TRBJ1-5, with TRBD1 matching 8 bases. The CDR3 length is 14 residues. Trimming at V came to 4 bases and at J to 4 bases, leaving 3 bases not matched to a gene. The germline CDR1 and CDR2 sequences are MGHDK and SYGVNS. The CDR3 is CASSGNRGNQPQHF. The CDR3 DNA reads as TGTGCCAGCAGTGGAAACAGGGGGAATCAGCCCCAGCATTTT.

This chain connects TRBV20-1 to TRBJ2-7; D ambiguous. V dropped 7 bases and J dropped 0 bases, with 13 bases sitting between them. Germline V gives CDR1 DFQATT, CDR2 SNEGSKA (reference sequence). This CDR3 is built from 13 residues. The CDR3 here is CSVVDESSYEQYF. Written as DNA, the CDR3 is TGCAGTGTCGTCGACGAGAGCTCCTACGAGCAGTACTTC.

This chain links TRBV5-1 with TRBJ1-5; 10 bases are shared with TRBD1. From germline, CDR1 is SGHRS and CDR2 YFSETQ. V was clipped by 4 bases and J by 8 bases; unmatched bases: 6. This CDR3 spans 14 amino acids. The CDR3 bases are TGCGCCAGCAGCCCGACAGGGGGCGTAGAGCCCCAGCATTTT. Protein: CASSPTGGVEPQHF.

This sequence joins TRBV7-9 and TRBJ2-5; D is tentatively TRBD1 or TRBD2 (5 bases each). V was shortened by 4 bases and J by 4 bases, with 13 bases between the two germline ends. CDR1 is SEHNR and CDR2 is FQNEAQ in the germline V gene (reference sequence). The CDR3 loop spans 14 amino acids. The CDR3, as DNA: TGTGCCAGCAGCTCACCCCGGGACCTAGAGACCCAGTACTTC. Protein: CASSSPRDLETQYF.

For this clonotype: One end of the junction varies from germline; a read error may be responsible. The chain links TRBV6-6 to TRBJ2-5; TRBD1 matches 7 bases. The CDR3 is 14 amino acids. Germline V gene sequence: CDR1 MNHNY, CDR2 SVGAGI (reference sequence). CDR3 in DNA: TGTGCCAGCAGTAACAACAGGGGTCAAGCGACCCAGTACTTC. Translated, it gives CASSNNRGQATQYF.

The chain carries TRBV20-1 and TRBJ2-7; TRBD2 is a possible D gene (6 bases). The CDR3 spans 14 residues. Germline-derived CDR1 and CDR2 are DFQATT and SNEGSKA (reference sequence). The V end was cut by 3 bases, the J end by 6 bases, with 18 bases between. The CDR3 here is CSASEFGTSCEQYF. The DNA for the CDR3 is TGCAGTGCTAGCGAGTTCGGGACTTCATGCGAGCAGTACTTC.

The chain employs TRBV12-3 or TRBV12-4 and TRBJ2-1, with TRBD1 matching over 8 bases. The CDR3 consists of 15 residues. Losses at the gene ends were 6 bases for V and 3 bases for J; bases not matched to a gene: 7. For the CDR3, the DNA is TGTGCCAGCAGCCGCCGGGACAGGAGCTACAATGAGCAGTTCTTC. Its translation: CASSRRDRSYNEQFF.

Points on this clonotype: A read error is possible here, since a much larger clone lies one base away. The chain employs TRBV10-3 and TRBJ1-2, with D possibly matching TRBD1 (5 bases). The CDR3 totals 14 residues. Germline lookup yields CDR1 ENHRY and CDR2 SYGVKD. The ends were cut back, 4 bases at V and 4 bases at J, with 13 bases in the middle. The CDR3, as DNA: TGTGCCATCAGTGGACAGAATTCTAGCTATGGCTACACCTTC. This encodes CAISGQNSSYGYTF.

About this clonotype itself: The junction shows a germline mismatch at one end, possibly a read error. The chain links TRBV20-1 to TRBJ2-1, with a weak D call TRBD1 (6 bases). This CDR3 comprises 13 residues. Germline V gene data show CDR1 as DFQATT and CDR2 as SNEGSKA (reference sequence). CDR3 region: CSTRGRGNNEQFF. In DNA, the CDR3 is TGCAGTACTAGAGGCAGGGGAAACAATGAGCAGTTCTTC.

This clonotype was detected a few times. The CDR3, as DNA: TGCAGCACTGGGGGTTACAATGAGCAGTTCTTC. It codes for CSTGGYNEQFF. The rearrangement joins TRBV29-1 to TRBJ2-1; possibly TRBD1 or TRBD2 for D (5 bases each). Germline CDR1 SQVTM, CDR2 ANQGSEA. Trimming took 8 bases from V and 4 from J, leaving 9 bases between them. This CDR3 comprises 11 residues.